What follows describes a single TCR beta chain. This clone's antigen is unknown. Within one base of it there is no much larger clone, and no base qualities were kept. The data belong to a study of T cell responses to AZD1222 COVID-19 vaccine (dated by TCRdb to about 2021). Background on the whole study: TCR sequencing covered some 240 trial participants: nearly 210 given two doses of AZD1222 and 26 given two doses of MenACWY control vaccine. Trial participants were enrolled into age subgroups of 18-55, 56-69 and 70-plus years, which contained 148, 28 and 57 TCR-sequenced participants, respectively. The paper as a whole reports these results and caveats: Participants were mostly white British, with more females than males. The authors suggested clonal diversity may have been underestimated. A significant rise in spike-specific TCR breadth and depth was observed after two AZD1222 doses relative to day 0 and relative to MenACWY recipients. In the small 56-69-year group, the increase in depth fell short of significance, most likely because of low power. Because no day 14 peak-response samples were available, repertoires were characterized only after the peak T cell response. Conclusions about previously exposed vaccinees were limited because only six AZD1222 recipients were SARS-CoV-2 seropositive at baseline. Epitopes outside the regions mutated in the B.1.351 and B.1.1.7 variants were reportedly recognized by nearly half of the unique spike-specific TCRs. Vaccine-associated CD4 TCRs spanned the whole spike protein, with dominant responses in regions 160-218 and 743-854.

The CDR3 regions of human TCRbeta chains were analyzed by immunosequencing. In the original analysis: TCRs in the repertoires were matched against a reference library of SARS-CoV-2-specific TCRs that had been generated with the MIRA antigen-specificity platform. Breadth meant the fraction of unique TCRs that were SARS-CoV-2-associated, whereas depth meant the fraction of total T cells that were SARS-CoV-2-associated. Each spike-specific TCR was assigned to its reactive spike region and to a CD4 or CD8 class using the MIRA data. Log10-transformed breadth and depth values were compared by one-way ANOVA with Sidak's multiple comparisons tests. TCRdb mirrors the immuneACCESS table, restricted to in-frame sequences. Some clones are absent from its copies; in checked studies, under half trace to an unresolved V gene, and the reason for the others is unknown. V, J and clone size were drawn from that table, and D and trimming were deduced from the DNA. Here the sample has 150,000 to 200,000 clones; 92% occur a single time. The ten biggest clones cover 1.3% of the sample.

In light of the paper, this sample's time point label describes: about 28 days (+/-7) after the second vaccine dose. Because spike-specific TCR depth and breadth did not differ between the two schedules, AZD1222 recipients who got a second dose at roughly 4 weeks were pooled with those who got a second dose at roughly 12 weeks. Samples from vaccinated people were obtained from the UK trials COV001 and COV002, which included a single-blind randomized controlled phase 2/3 trial of AZD1222 (ChAdOx1 nCoV-19) in healthy adults. For TCRbeta chain sequencing, PBMC samples from trial participants were taken at day 0 and at day 28 after the second dose. The source of this sequence is an adult who received the AZD1222 COVID-19 vaccine. This specimen was peripheral blood, taken 28 days after the second AZD1222 dose.

The DNA sequence is TGTGCCAGCTCGGCTGACAGGGCCCCCAATGAAAAACTGTTTTTT. Its protein reads: CASSADRAPNEKLFF. The V and J genes are TRBV18 and TRBJ1-4, and TRBD1 aligns with 7 junction nucleotides. From V the trimming removes 6 bases and from J it removes 5 bases, while the gene matches leave 9 bases of the junction unaccounted for. Looking up the germline V gene yields CDR1 KGHSH and CDR2 LQKENI. Inclusive of the bounding cysteine and phenylalanine, the CDR3 is 15 residues long. Of the read, only the CDR3 DNA is kept; its 45 bases are in frame from base 1.